The present T cell receptor beta chain was sequenced within a study of T cells expressing NK-cell markers. As for the study in general: TCR beta repertoires came from sorted CD3+CD56+NKG2C+, CD3+CD56+NKG2C- and CD3+CD56-NKG2C+ T cells.

As the method of synthesis, 5'RACE template switching with UMIs yielded TCR beta cDNA. Reanalyzing the 5' RACE reads, TCRdb keeps one entry per CDR3 protein, without DNA. The sample table sets out some 600,000 distinct CDR3 sequences. Study-wide results and caveats: Dominant NKG2C+ clonotypes made up about 1.0-7.5% of CD8+ T cells in several donors.

Of note for this clonotype: Its antigen is undetermined.

Sequencing was done on a sample of blood T cells: a sorted CD56 or NKG2C T cell subset, CD4+ or CD8+ T cells, or bulk PBMC T cells (not recorded which). This receptor was identified in a man younger than 30 in good health.

The CDR3 here is CASSKGQQETQYF. The gene calls are TRBV6-1 and TRBJ2-5; TCRdb lists TRBD1, though no DNA is available to test this call. The V gene's germline CDR1 is MNHNS and CDR2 SASEGT. The CDR3 is 13 residues long.